This is a list of T cell receptor beta chains from one sample in a study of cytomegalovirus exposure and HLA in healthy donors. The method was immunoSEQ multiplex PCR; TCRdb's version includes in-frame clones alone and lacks a portion of them. Altogether roughly 150,000 clones are present, approximately 82% being singletons, with the ten largest covering over 1.1%. The specimen was PBMCs. These receptors originate from a male donor in good health and CMV-seronegative. Each CDR3 is given with its conserved first and last residue. The D gene is left open where the match is weak. Rows give clone size only sometimes, using once, few, many, or a class for an expanded clone.

CDR3nt: TGTGCCAGCAGCGCTACCTATAGGACTAGTCTAGATACGCAGTATTTT
CDR3aa: CASSATYRTSLDTQYF
v_gene: TRBV9
j_gene: TRBJ2-3
d_gene: TRBD2
abundance: NA

CDR3nt: TGTGCCAGCAGCTTGAGGGCCTGGAACACTGAAGCTTTCTTT
CDR3aa: CASSLRAWNTEAFF
v_gene: TRBV7-2
j_gene: TRBJ1-1
d_gene: NA
abundance: NA

CDR3nt: TGTGCCAGCAGCTGGGACTCTAGCGTTACTGAGCAGTTCTTC
CDR3aa: CASSWDSSVTEQFF
v_gene: TRBV5-4
j_gene: TRBJ2-1
d_gene: NA
abundance: NA

CDR3nt: TGTGCCAGTAGCGGGAGGACGGGGAACACTGAAGCTTTCTTT
CDR3aa: CASSGRTGNTEAFF
v_gene: TRBV19
j_gene: TRBJ1-1
d_gene: NA
abundance: NA

CDR3nt: TGTGCCAGCTCACCATCGACAGGGGGAAAAGCTAATGAAAAACTGTTTTTT
CDR3aa: CASSPSTGGKANEKLFF
v_gene: TRBV18
j_gene: TRBJ1-4
d_gene: TRBD1
abundance: NA

CDR3nt: TGTGCCAGTAGTACGCCTACTAGGGAAAAACTGTTTTTT
CDR3aa: CASSTPTREKLFF
v_gene: TRBV19
j_gene: TRBJ1-4
d_gene: NA
abundance: NA

CDR3nt: TGTTCCAGCAGCTTAACAGAGCGGGGGGGATGGGATACGCAGTATTTT
CDR3aa: CSSSLTERGGWDTQYF
v_gene: TRBV7-9
j_gene: TRBJ2-3
d_gene: TRBD2
abundance: NA

CDR3nt: TGTGCCAGCAGTCCGGGACAGGGTGACGAGCAGTACTTC
CDR3aa: CASSPGQGDEQYF
v_gene: TRBV6-5
j_gene: TRBJ2-7
d_gene: TRBD1
abundance: NA

CDR3nt: TGTGCCAGCAGCTTAACTAGCGGGAGCGGAAATGAGCAGTTCTTC
CDR3aa: CASSLTSGSGNEQFF
v_gene: TRBV7-3
j_gene: TRBJ2-1
d_gene: TRBD2
abundance: NA

CDR3nt: TGTGCCAGTAGCAACGGACTAGCGGGGGGTCGAAGTGAGCAGTTCTTC
CDR3aa: CASSNGLAGGRSEQFF
v_gene: TRBV19
j_gene: TRBJ2-1
d_gene: TRBD2
abundance: few

CDR3nt: TGTGCCAGCAGTGCGTTAGTTGTGGAGCCCCAGCATTTT
CDR3aa: CASSALVVEPQHF
v_gene: TRBV6-5
j_gene: TRBJ1-5
d_gene: NA
abundance: NA

CDR3nt: TGCAGCGTAGGGGGTCTCGGCTATGGCTACACCTTC
CDR3aa: CSVGGLGYGYTF
v_gene: TRBV29-1
j_gene: TRBJ1-2
d_gene: NA
abundance: NA

CDR3nt: TGTGCCAGCCGATTTCCGGGACAGGCGAACACTGAAGCTTTCTTT
CDR3aa: CASRFPGQANTEAFF
v_gene: TRBV28
j_gene: TRBJ1-1
d_gene: TRBD1
abundance: NA

CDR3nt: TGTGCCAGCAGTTCCGGTATCGGGGAGCTGTTTTTT
CDR3aa: CASSSGIGELFF
v_gene: TRBV28
j_gene: TRBJ2-2
d_gene: NA
abundance: NA

CDR3nt: TGTGCCAGCAGCCAGGACAGTTCCGCAACTAATGAAAAACTGTTTTTT
CDR3aa: CASSQDSSATNEKLFF
v_gene: TRBV6-6
j_gene: TRBJ1-4
d_gene: NA
abundance: NA

CDR3nt: TGTGCCAGCACCCCCCGGGACAGGGGCTCTGGAAACACCATATATTTT
CDR3aa: CASTPRDRGSGNTIYF
v_gene: TRBV6-6
j_gene: TRBJ1-3
d_gene: TRBD1
abundance: NA

CDR3nt: TGTGCCAGCAGCTCTGTCACAGGGCTAGTTCAAGAGCAGTACTTC
CDR3aa: CASSSVTGLVQEQYF
v_gene: TRBV7-2
j_gene: TRBJ2-7
d_gene: NA
abundance: NA